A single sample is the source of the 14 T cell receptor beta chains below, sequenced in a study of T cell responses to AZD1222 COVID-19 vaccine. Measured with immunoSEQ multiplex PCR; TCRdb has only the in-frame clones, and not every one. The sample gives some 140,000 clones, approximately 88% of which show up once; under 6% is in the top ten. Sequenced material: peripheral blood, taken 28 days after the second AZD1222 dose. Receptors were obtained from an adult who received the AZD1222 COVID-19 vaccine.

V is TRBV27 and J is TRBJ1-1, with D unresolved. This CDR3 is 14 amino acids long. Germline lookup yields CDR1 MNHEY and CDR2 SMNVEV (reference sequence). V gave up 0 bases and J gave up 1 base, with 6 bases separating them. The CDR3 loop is CASSLSGANTEAFF. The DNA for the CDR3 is TGTGCCAGCAGTTTATCGGGAGCGAACACTGAAGCTTTCTTT.

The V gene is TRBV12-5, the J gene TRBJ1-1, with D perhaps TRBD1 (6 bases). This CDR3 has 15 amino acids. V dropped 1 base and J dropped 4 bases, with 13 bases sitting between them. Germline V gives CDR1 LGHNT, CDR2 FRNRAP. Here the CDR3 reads CASGLGPGGATEAFF. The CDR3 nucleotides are TGTGCTAGTGGTTTGGGCCCGGGGGGGGCCACTGAAGCTTTCTTT.

CDR3 in amino acids: CATSEAGNYGYTF. CDR3 in DNA: TGTGCCACCAGTGAGGCAGGGAACTATGGCTACACCTTC. The chain employs TRBV24-1 and TRBJ1-2; D is possibly TRBD1 (5 bases). CDR1 and CDR2 (germline): KGHDR, SFDVKD. The CDR3 runs to 13 residues. Trimming took off 4 bases at V and 2 bases at J, with 7 bases between the two ends.

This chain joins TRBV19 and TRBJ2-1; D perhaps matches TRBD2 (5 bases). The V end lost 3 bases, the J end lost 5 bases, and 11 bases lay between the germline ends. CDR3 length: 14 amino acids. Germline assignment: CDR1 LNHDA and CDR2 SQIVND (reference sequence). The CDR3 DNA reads TGTGCCAGTAGTATCGGGGTAGGAAACAATGAGCAGTTCTTC. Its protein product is CASSIGVGNNEQFF.

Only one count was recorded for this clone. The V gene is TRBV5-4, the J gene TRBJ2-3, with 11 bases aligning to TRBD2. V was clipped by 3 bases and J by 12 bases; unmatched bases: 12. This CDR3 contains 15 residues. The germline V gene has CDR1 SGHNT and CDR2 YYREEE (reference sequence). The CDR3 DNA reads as TGTGCCAGCAGCTCACTATATCCGACTAGCGGGGATCAGTATTTT. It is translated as CASSSLYPTSGDQYF.

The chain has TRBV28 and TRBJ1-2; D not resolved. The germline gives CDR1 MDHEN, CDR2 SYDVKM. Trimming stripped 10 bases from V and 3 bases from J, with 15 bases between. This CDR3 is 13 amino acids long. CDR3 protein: CATRPQNYYGYTF. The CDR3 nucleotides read TGTGCCACCAGACCTCAGAACTACTATGGCTACACCTTC.

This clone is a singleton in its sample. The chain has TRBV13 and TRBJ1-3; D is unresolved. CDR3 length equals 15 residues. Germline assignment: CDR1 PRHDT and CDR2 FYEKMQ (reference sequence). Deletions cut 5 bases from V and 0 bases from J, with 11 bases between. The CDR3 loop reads CASSLDGRSGNTIYF. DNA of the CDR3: TGTGCCAGCAGCCTGGACGGACGCTCTGGAAACACCATATATTTT.

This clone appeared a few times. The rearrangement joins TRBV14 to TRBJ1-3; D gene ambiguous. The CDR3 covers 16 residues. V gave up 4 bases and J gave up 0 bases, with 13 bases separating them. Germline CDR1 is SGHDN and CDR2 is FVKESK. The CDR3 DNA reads TGTGCCAGCAGCCCAGGCACATTTCTCTCTGGAAACACCATATATTTT. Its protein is CASSPGTFLSGNTIYF.

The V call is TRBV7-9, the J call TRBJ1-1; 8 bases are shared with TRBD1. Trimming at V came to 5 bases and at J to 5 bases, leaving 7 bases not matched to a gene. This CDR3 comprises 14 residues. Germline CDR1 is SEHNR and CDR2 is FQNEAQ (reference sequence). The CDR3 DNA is TGTGCCAGCAGCCCGGACAGGGATTGGACTGAAGCTTTCTTT. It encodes CASSPDRDWTEAFF.

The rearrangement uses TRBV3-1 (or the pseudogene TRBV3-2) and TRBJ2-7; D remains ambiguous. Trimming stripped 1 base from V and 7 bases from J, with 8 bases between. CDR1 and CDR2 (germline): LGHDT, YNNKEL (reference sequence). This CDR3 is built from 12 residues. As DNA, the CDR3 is TGTGCCAGCAGCCAAGGTCCCCATGAGCAGTACTTC. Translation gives CASSQGPHEQYF.

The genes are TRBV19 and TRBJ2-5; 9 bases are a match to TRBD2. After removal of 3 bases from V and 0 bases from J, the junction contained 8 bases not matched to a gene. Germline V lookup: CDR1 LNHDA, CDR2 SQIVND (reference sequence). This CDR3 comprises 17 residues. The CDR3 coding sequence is TGTGCCAGTAGTATCACTGCGGCTAGCGGGAACCAAGAGACCCAGTACTTC. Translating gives CASSITAASGNQETQYF.

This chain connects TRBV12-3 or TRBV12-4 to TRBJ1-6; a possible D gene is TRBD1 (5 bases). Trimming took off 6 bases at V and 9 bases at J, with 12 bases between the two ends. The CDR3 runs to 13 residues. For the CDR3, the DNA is TGTGCCAGCAGCGGGCAGGGTAGTTCACCCCTCCACTTT. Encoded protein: CASSGQGSSPLHF.

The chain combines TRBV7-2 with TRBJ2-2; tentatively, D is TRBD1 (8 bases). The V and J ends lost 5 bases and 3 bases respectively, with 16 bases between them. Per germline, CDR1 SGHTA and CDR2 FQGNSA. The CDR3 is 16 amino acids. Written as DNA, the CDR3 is TGTGCCAGCAGCCCCAGGACAGGGAGGGACACCGGGGAGCTGTTTTTT. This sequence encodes CASSPRTGRDTGELFF.

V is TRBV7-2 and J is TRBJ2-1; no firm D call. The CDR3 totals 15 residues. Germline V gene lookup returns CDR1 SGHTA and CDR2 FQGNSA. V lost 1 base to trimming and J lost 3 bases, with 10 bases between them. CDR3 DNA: TGTGCCAGCAGCTTAGACTCGGCGGACTACAATGAGCAGTTCTTC. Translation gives CASSLDSADYNEQFF.